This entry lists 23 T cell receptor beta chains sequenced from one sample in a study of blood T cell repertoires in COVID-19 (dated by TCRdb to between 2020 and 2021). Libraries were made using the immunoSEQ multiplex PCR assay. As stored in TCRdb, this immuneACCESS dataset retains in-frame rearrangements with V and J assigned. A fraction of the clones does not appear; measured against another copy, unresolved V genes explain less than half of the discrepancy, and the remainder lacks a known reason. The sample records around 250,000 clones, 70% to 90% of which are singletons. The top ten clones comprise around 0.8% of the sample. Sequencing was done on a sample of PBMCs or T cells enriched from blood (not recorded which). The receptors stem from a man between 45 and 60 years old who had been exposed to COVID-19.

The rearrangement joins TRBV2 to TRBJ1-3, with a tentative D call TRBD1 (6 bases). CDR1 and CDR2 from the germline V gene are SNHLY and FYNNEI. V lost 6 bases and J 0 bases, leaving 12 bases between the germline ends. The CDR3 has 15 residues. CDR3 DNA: TGTGCCAGCAGCGCCGGGACAATCTCTGGAAACACCATATATTTT. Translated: CASSAGTISGNTIYF.

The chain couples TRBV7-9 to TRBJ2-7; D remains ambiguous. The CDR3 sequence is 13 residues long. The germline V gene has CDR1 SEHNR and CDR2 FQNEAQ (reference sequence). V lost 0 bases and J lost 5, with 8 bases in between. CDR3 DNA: TGTGCCAGCAGCTTAGCGTCAGATGACGAGCAGTACGTC. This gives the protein CASSLASDDEQYV.

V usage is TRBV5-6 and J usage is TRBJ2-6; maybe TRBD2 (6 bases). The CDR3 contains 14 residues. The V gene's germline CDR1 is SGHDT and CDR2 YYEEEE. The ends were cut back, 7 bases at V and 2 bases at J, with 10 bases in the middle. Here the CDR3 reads CASLGRTGANVLTF. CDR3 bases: TGTGCCAGCCTAGGGAGGACTGGGGCCAACGTCCTGACTTTC.

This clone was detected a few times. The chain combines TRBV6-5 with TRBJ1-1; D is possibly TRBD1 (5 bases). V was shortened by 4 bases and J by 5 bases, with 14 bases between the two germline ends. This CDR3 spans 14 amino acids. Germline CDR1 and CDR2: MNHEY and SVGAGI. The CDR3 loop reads CASSSRLGRTEAFF. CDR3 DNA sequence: TGTGCCAGCAGTTCTCGGTTGGGGCGGACTGAAGCTTTCTTT.

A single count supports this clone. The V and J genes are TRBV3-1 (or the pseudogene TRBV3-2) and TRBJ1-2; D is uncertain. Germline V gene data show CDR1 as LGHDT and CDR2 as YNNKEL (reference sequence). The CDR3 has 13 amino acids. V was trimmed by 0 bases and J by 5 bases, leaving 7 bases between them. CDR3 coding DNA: TGTGCCAGCAGCCAAGATCGGGGATATGGCTACACCTTC. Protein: CASSQDRGYGYTF.

CDR3: CASSNDRGLGTDTQYF. Here the CDR3 DNA reads TGTGCCAGCAGTAACGACAGGGGGCTTGGCACAGATACGCAGTATTTT. The rearrangement links TRBV2 to TRBJ2-3; 10 bases line up with TRBD1. The CDR3 extends over 16 amino acids. The germline V gene has CDR1 SNHLY and CDR2 FYNNEI. After removal of 5 bases from V and 1 base from J, the junction contained 6 bases not matched to a gene.

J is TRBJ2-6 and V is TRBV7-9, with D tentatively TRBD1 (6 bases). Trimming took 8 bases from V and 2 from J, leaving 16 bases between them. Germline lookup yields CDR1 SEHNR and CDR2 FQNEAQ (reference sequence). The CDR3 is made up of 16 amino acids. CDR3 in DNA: TGTGCCAGCGATAATTACAGGGTGGCTGGGGCCAACGTCCTGACTTTC. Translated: CASDNYRVAGANVLTF.

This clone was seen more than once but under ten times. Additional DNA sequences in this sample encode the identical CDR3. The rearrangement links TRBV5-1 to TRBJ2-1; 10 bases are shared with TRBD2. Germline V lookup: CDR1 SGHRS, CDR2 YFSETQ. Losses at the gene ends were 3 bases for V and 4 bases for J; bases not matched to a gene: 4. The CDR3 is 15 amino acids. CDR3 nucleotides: TGCGCCAGCAGCTATGGACTAGCGGATTACAATGAGCAGTTCTTC. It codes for CASSYGLADYNEQFF.

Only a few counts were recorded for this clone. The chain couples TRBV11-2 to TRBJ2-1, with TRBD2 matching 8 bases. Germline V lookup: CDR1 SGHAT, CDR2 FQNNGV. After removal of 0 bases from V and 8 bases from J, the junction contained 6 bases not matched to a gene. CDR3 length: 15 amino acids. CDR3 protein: CASSLEWTSNHEQFF. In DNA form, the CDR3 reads TGTGCCAGCAGCTTAGAATGGACTAGCAACCATGAGCAGTTCTTC.

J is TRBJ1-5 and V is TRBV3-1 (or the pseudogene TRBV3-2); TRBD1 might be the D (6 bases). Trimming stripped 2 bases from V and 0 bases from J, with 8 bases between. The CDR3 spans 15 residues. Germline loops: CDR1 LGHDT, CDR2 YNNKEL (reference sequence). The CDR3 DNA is TGTGCCAGCAGCCAACAGGGACATAGCAATCAGCCCCAGCATTTT. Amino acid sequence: CASSQQGHSNQPQHF.

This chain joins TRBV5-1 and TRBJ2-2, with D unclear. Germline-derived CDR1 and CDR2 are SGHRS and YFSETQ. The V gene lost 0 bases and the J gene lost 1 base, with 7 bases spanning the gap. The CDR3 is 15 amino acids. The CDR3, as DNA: TGCGCCAGCAGCTTGGTCGCGGAGAACACCGGGGAGCTGTTTTTT. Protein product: CASSLVAENTGELFF.

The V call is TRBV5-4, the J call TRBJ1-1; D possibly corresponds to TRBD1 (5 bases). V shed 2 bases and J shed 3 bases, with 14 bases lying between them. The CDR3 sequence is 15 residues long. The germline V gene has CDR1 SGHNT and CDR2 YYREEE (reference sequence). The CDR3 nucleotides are TGTGCCAGCAGCTTTCGGCAGGGCCAGTACACTGAAGCTTTCTTT. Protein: CASSFRQGQYTEAFF.

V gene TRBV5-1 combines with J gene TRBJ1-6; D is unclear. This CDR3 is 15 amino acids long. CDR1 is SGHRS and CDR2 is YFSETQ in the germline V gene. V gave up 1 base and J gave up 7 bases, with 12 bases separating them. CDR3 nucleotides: TGCGCCAGCAGCTTGACGGCGGATGGCAATTCACCCCTCCACTTT. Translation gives CASSLTADGNSPLHF.

CDR3 in amino acids: CASSSTVSEQYF. CDR3 nucleotides: TGTGCCAGCAGTTCGACAGTAAGCGAGCAGTACTTC. V is TRBV28 and J is TRBJ2-7, with D possibly TRBD1 on 5 matching bases. This CDR3 spans 12 amino acids. Looked up from germline, CDR1 is MDHEN and CDR2 is SYDVKM. V gave up 4 bases and J gave up 6 bases, with 10 bases separating them. Full variable domain (remainder filled in from reference TRBV28 and TRBJ2-7): DVKVTQSSRYLVKRTGEKVFLECVQDMDHENMFWYRQDPGLGLRLIYFSYDVKMKEKGDIPEGYSVSREKKERFSLILESASTNQTSMYLCASSSTVSEQYFGPGTRLTVT.

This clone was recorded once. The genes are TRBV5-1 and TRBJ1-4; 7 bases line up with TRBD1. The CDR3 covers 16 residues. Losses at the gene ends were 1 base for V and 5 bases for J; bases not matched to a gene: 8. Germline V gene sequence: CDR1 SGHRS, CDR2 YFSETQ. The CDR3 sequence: CASSLNVQGVNEKLFF. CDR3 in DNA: TGCGCCAGCAGCTTGAATGTTCAGGGGGTGAATGAAAAACTGTTTTTT. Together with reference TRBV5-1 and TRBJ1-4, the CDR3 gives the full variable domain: KAGVTQTPRYLIKTRGQQVTLSCSPISGHRSVSWYQQTPGQGLQFLFEYFSETQRNKGNFPGRFSGRQFSNSRSEMNVSTLELGDSALYLCASSLNVQGVNEKLFFGSGTQLSVL.

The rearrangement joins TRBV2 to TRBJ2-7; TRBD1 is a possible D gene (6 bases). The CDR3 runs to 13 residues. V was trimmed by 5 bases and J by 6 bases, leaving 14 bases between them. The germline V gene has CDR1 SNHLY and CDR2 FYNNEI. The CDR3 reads CASSTALGGEQYV. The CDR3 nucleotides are TGTGCCAGCAGTACGGCCCTAGGGGGCGAGCAGTACGTC.

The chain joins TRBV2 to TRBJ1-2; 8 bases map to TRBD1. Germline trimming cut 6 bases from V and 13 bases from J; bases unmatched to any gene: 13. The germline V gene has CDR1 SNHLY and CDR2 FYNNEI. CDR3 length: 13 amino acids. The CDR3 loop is CASRETGAAWSTF. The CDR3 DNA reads TGTGCCAGCAGAGAGACAGGGGCCGCTTGGTCCACCTTC.

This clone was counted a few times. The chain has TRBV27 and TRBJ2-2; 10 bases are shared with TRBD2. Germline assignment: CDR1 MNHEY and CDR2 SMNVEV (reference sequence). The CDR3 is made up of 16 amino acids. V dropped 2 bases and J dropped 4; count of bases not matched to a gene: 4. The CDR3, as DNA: TGTGCCAGCAGTTTACTAGCGGGGGAAGGCACCGGGGAGCTGTTTTTT. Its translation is CASSLLAGEGTGELFF.

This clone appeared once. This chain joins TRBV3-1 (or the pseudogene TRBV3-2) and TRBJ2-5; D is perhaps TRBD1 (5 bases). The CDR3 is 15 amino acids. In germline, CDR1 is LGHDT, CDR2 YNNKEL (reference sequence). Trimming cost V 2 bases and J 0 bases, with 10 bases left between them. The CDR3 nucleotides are TGTGCCAGCAGCCAACGACAGTTATACCAAGAGACCCAGTACTTC. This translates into CASSQRQLYQETQYF.

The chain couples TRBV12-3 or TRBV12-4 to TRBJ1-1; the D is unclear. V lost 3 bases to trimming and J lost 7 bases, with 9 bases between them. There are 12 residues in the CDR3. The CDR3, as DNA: TGTGCCAGCAGTTTCCATGGCAGTGAAGCTTTCTTT. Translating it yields CASSFHGSEAFF.

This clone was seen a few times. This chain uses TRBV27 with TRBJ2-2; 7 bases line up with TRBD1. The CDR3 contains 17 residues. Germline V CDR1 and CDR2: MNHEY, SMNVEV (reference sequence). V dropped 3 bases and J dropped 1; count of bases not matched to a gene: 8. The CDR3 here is CASSLGTVGQNTGELFF. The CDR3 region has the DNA TGTGCCAGCAGTTTGGGGACAGTCGGACAGAACACCGGGGAGCTGTTTTTT.

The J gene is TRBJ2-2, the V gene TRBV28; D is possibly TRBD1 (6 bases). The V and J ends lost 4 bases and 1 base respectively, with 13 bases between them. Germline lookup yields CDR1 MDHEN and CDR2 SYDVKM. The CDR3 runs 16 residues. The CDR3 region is CASSSQGRVNTGELFF. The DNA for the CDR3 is TGTGCCAGCAGTTCACAGGGCCGGGTGAACACCGGGGAGCTGTTTTTT. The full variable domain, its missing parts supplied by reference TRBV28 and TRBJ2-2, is DVKVTQSSRYLVKRTGEKVFLECVQDMDHENMFWYRQDPGLGLRLIYFSYDVKMKEKGDIPEGYSVSREKKERFSLILESASTNQTSMYLCASSSQGRVNTGELFFGEGSRLTVL.

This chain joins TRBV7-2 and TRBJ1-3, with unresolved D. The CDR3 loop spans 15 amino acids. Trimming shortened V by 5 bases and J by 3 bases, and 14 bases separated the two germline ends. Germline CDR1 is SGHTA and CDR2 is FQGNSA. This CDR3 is CASSRRGDGGNTIYF. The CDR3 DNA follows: TGTGCCAGCAGCAGACGAGGCGACGGTGGAAACACCATATATTTT.